This paragraph reports one T cell receptor beta chain. This sample is drawn from a study of blood T cell repertoires in COVID-19. The table came from immunoSEQ multiplex PCR; TCRdb's copy has only in-frame clones and leaves some out. This sample has 250,000 to 350,000 clones, with roughly 90% found just once. The source of this sequence is a woman aged 60 to 75 with acute or convalescent COVID-19. The sequencing sample was made of peripheral blood.

The CDR3 reads CASSSLVSNYEQYF. DNA of the CDR3: TGTGCCAGCAGCTCCCTCGTGTCTAACTACGAGCAGTACTTC. The chain employs TRBV27 and TRBJ2-7; no clear D gene. V was clipped by 6 bases and J by 3 bases, with 15 bases between them. Germline V gives CDR1 MNHEY, CDR2 SMNVEV (reference sequence). The CDR3 totals 14 residues.